This T cell receptor (beta chain) was documented in a study of cytomegalovirus exposure and HLA in healthy donors. Whole-study context: The study placed about 81% of its approximately 400 genotyped donors in the Caucasian-associated ancestry cluster. Study results and limitations: Most of the TCR beta V segments (in an earlier analysis) were productive either about 87% or about 30% of the time. In vitro experiments confirmed that a few CMV-associated chains were specific for CMV antigens. The authors enumerated 150 to 200 TCR beta chains as linked to cytomegalovirus.

The PCR made use of 60 Vbeta and 13 Jbeta primers. Assay used: immunoSEQ multiplex PCR; TCRdb lists only in-frame clones, some missing. The top ten hold approximately 7% of the sample, which has some 95,000 clones, 60% to 85% seen once. Germline loops: CDR1 MGHRA, CDR2 YSYEKL. V lost 1 base and J lost 4, with 11 bases in between. The CDR3 is 15 residues long. About this clone itself: Antigen unknown.

This clonotype was obtained from a man aged 45 to 65 in good health and CMV-seropositive. The sequenced sample was PBMCs. The V and J genes are TRBV4-1 and TRBJ2-1; maybe TRBD1 (5 bases). CDR3 coding DNA: TGCGCCAGCAGCCAAGGGACAAGCACTTACAATGAGCAGTTCTTC. Amino acids: CASSQGTSTYNEQFF.